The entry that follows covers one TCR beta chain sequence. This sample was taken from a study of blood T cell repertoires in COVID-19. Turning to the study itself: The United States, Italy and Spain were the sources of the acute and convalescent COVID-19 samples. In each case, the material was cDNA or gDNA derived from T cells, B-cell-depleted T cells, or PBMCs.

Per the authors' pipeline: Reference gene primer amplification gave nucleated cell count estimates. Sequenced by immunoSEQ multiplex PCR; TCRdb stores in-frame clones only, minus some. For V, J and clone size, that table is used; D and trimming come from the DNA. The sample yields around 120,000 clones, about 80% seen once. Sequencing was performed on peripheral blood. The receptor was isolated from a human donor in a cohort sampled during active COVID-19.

CDR3 in amino acids: CASSLMGASYEQYF. The DNA of the CDR3 is TGTGCCAGCAGCTTAATGGGGGCCTCCTACGAGCAGTACTTC. V gene TRBV11-1 combines with J gene TRBJ2-7; a possible D gene is TRBD1 (6 bases). Germline-derived CDR1 and CDR2 are SGHAT and FQDESV (reference sequence). Deletions cut 2 bases from V and 0 bases from J, with 8 bases between. This CDR3 comprises 14 residues.